Presented here are 4 T cell receptor beta chains from one specimen sequenced in a study of blood T cell repertoires in COVID-19. The assay was immunoSEQ multiplex PCR, and TCRdb's table has in-frame clones only and misses some. This table has roughly 56,000 clones, roughly 92% appearing once. The sequenced material came from peripheral blood. These receptors were taken from a man aged 50 or older with active COVID-19.

The chain links TRBV3-1 (or the pseudogene TRBV3-2) to TRBJ2-4; maybe TRBD2 (5 bases). Trimming pared 0 bases from V and 1 base from J, leaving 7 bases between. Germline assignment: CDR1 LGHDT and CDR2 YNNKEL (reference sequence). The CDR3 has 15 residues. The CDR3 DNA sequence: TGTGCCAGCAGCCAAGATACGGGGGCCAAAAACATTCAGTACTTC. It specifies CASSQDTGAKNIQYF.

This chain uses TRBV11-3 with TRBJ2-1; TRBD2 aligns across 10 bases. The CDR3 has 15 amino acids. The V and J ends lost 4 bases and 3 bases, in that order; junction bases with no gene match: 3. Germline V lookup: CDR1 SGHNT, CDR2 YENEEA. CDR3 region: CASSSIAGGYNEQFF. The CDR3 DNA sequence: TGTGCCAGCAGCTCCATAGCGGGGGGCTACAATGAGCAGTTCTTC.

This clone came up a few times. The rearrangement uses TRBV5-1 and TRBJ2-7, with TRBD2 identical over 8 bases. V was pared by 4 bases and J by 0 bases, with 6 bases of the junction left unmatched. CDR1 and CDR2 (germline): SGHRS, YFSETQ. The CDR3 has 15 residues. The CDR3 coding sequence is TGCGCCAGCAGCGGGAGCGGGAGACTCTCCTACGAGCAGTACTTC. It encodes CASSGSGRLSYEQYF.

Only a few counts were recorded for this clone. V gene TRBV7-9 combines with J gene TRBJ1-5, with D perhaps matching TRBD1 (5 bases). This CDR3 has 14 amino acids. The germline V and J ends were trimmed by 3 bases and 6 bases, with 12 bases remaining between them. Germline CDR1 SEHNR, CDR2 FQNEAQ (reference sequence). CDR3 protein: CASSFQGGSQPQHF. For the CDR3, the DNA is TGTGCCAGCAGCTTCCAGGGTGGTTCTCAGCCCCAGCATTTT.